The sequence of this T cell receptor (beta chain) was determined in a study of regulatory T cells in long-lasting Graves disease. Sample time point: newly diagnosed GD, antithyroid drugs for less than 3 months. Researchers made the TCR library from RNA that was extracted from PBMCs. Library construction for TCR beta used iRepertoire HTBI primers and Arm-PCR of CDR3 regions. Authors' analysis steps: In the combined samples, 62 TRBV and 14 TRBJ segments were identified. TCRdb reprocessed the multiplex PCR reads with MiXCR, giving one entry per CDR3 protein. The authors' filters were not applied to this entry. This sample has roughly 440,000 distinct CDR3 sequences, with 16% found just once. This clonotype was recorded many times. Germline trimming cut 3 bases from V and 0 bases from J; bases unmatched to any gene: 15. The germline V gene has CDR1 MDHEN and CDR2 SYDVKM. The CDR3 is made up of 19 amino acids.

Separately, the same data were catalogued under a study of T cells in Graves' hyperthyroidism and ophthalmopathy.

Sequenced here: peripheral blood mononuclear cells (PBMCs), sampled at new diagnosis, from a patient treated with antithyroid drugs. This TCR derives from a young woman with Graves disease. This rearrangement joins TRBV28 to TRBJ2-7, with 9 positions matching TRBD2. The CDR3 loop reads CASSFLAGKKRDSSYEQYF. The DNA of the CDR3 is TGTGCCAGCAGTTTTCTAGCGGGAAAAAAACGGGACAGCTCCTACGAGCAGTACTTC.